The 10 T cell receptor beta chains listed next were all sequenced from one sample in a study of beta chain features in type 1 diabetes. Study-wide results and limits: Shortening of TCRB CDR3s, moderate but significant, appeared in all four CD4+ subsets of Type 1 diabetes patients.

The entirety of the isolated RNA underwent reverse transcription, so expressed TCRB transcripts were sequenced. The repertoire was sequenced with immunoSEQ multiplex PCR; TCRdb's copy has only in-frame clones and lacks some. Among 120,000 to 150,000 clones listed, 10% to 15% were seen once. The antigens of these receptors remain unknown. The specimen was central memory CD4+ T cells from blood. The receptors derive from a man younger than 35 with type 1 diabetes.

This clone was recorded a few times. The V and J genes are TRBV7-8 and TRBJ1-4; D gene uncertain. The germline V gene has CDR1 SGHVS and CDR2 FQNEAQ. This CDR3 contains 17 residues. V gave up 1 base and J gave up 5 bases, with 17 bases separating them. The DNA of the CDR3 is TGTGCCAGCAGCTTAGAACCCAGAAGGAAACTCAATGAAAAACTGTTTTTT. Its translation is CASSLEPRRKLNEKLFF.

This clone was detected a few times. The rearrangement joins TRBV5-1 to TRBJ2-3, with TRBD1 matching 9 bases. The CDR3 totals 15 residues. With 4 bases clipped from V and 4 bases from J, the junction kept 7 bases outside the gene matches. Looked up from germline, CDR1 is SGHRS and CDR2 is YFSETQ. The CDR3 region is CASSAGTGIADTQYF. CDR3 bases: TGCGCCAGCAGCGCCGGGACAGGGATCGCAGATACGCAGTATTTT.

This clone was detected many times. V and J are TRBV14 and TRBJ2-3; D unresolved. V gave up 1 base and J gave up 2 bases, with 10 bases separating them. Germline CDR1 is SGHDN and CDR2 is FVKESK. This CDR3 spans 15 amino acids. CDR3 sequence: CASSQGAGYTDTQYF. The CDR3 nucleotides are TGTGCCAGCAGCCAAGGAGCAGGTTACACAGATACGCAGTATTTT.

The CDR3 region is CASSLAPGQGYNEQFF. CDR3 sequence (DNA): TGTGCCAGCAGCTTAGCGCCGGGACAGGGTTACAATGAGCAGTTCTTC. V is TRBV7-8 and J is TRBJ2-1, with 9 bases lining up with TRBD1. The V gene's germline CDR1 is SGHVS and CDR2 FQNEAQ. The CDR3 runs 16 residues. V was clipped by 0 bases and J by 4 bases; unmatched bases: 4.

In this sample, this clone turned up many times. The chain has TRBV18 and TRBJ2-1; unclear D gene. CDR3 size: 13 residues. Between the trimmed V and J ends, which lost 0 bases and 7 bases, there was a span of 7 bases. From germline, CDR1 is KGHSH and CDR2 LQKENI. CDR3 bases: TGTGCCAGCTCACCACCGGTGGTGAATGAGCAGTTCTTC. Its translation is CASSPPVVNEQFF.

The CDR3 sequence: CAWSIPGLANTIYF. The CDR3 DNA follows: TGTGCCTGGAGCATCCCAGGGTTGGCCAACACCATATATTTT. The rearrangement links TRBV30 to TRBJ1-3, with D perhaps matching TRBD1 (5 bases). The V gene's germline CDR1 is GTSNPN and CDR2 SVGIG (reference sequence). Deletions cut 3 bases from V and 7 bases from J, with 16 bases between. The CDR3 covers 14 residues.

This clone came up many times. Different DNA sequences within this sample yield the same CDR3. The V and J genes are TRBV4-2 and TRBJ2-1, with TRBD1 matching over 7 bases. The CDR3 sequence is 17 residues long. Trimming at V came to 0 bases and at J to 0 bases, leaving 5 bases not matched to a gene. The germline V gene has CDR1 LGHNA and CDR2 YNFKEQ. CDR3: CASSQDSGGSSYNEQFF. The CDR3 region has the DNA TGTGCCAGCAGCCAAGATTCAGGGGGAAGCTCCTACAATGAGCAGTTCTTC.

In its sample, this clone was seen many times. The identical CDR3 is also encoded by other nucleotide sequences in the sample. The chain joins TRBV30 to TRBJ2-3, with D unresolved. CDR1 is GTSNPN and CDR2 is SVGIG in the germline V gene (reference sequence). CDR3 length: 13 amino acids. V was trimmed by 0 bases and J by 6 bases, leaving 10 bases between them. CDR3 nucleotides: TGTGCCTGGAGTGTGATTGGTGGGGATACGCAGTATTTT. Protein: CAWSVIGGDTQYF.

This rearrangement joins TRBV6-5 to TRBJ1-1; 8 nucleotides agree with TRBD1. Germline trimming cut 5 bases from V and 4 bases from J; bases unmatched to any gene: 6. Germline CDR1 and CDR2: MNHEY and SVGAGI. The CDR3 is made up of 14 amino acids. The CDR3: CASSARTGSTEAFF. The DNA for the CDR3 is TGTGCCAGCAGTGCCCGGACAGGGTCCACTGAAGCTTTCTTT.

This clone was recorded a few times. The J gene is TRBJ2-1, the V gene TRBV10-1, with TRBD2 matching over 13 bases. This CDR3 has 15 residues. Germline lookup yields CDR1 WNHNN and CDR2 SYGVQD (reference sequence). After removal of 4 bases from V and 9 bases from J, the junction contained 6 bases not matched to a gene. CDR3 bases: TGCGCCAGCAGTGGCCCGGGACTAGCGGGGCCTGAGCAGTTCTTC. The encoded protein is CASSGPGLAGPEQFF.